The entry below gives a single T cell receptor beta chain sequence along with its context. CDR3 length equals 13 residues. V dropped 5 bases and J dropped 6 bases, with 13 bases sitting between them. The sample comes from a study of CD8 T cells in Susac syndrome. Reverse transcription used about 0.5 to 1 ug RNA and random hexamers. In TCRdb, the immunoSEQ multiplex PCR reads were re-called with MiXCR into one record per CDR3 protein. This table holds just over 150,000 distinct CDR3 sequences, about 95% found once. The material sequenced was CD4+ T cells from PBMCs. This sequence originates from a human donor with Susac syndrome. V is TRBV12-3 or TRBV12-4 and J is TRBJ1-2; D possibly corresponds to TRBD1 (5 bases). The CDR3 DNA follows: TGTGCCAGCAGTCAAGGGACTCCTGATGGCTACACCTTC. Translated: CASSQGTPDGYTF.